Listed below are T cell receptor beta chains from one sample, sequenced in a study of blood T cell repertoires in COVID-19. TCRdb's copy holds only in-frame clones and misses some; the assay was immunoSEQ multiplex PCR. The sample yields tens of thousands of clones, about 87% seen once. Sequencing was carried out using peripheral blood. The receptor source for this set is a human donor in a cohort sampled during active COVID-19. Each CDR3 is given with its conserved first and last residue. The order of the fields is D gene, J gene, clone size, V gene, CDR3 protein, CDR3 DNA. The D gene is left open where the match is weak. Size is omitted from some rows. Given values are once, few, many or a class for expanded clones.

TRBD2,TRBJ2-4,NA,TRBV6-6,CASSPYTPTSGRGVTKNIQYF,TGTGCCAGCAGTCCCTACACCCCGACTAGCGGGAGGGGCGTAACCAAAAACATTCAGTACTTC
NA,TRBJ2-5,few,TRBV9,CASSVGGLMQETQYF,TGTGCCAGCAGCGTAGGGGGGCTAATGCAAGAGACCCAGTACTTC
TRBD2,TRBJ2-4,once,TRBV3-1/TRBV3-2,CASSQATSPENIQYF,TGTGCCAGCAGCCAAGCGACTAGCCCCGAAAACATTCAGTACTTC
TRBD2,TRBJ2-1,NA,TRBV9,CASSVSGRAELNEQFF,TGTGCCAGCAGCGTAAGTGGGAGGGCCGAGCTGAATGAGCAGTTCTTC
TRBD1,TRBJ2-1,NA,TRBV5-1,CASSLGTGGNEQFF,TGCGCCAGCAGCTTGGGGACAGGAGGTAATGAGCAGTTCTTC
NA,TRBJ2-5,NA,TRBV6-2/TRBV6-3,CASSLGTDYGETQYF,TGTGCCAGCAGCCTAGGGACGGACTATGGAGAGACCCAGTACTTC
TRBD2,TRBJ2-7,NA,TRBV5-8,CASSLGASGTVEQYF,TGTGCCAGCAGCTTGGGAGCTAGCGGGACGGTCGAGCAGTACTTC
NA,TRBJ2-2,NA,TRBV9,CASSLAGFTGELFF,TGTGCCAGCAGCCTGGCAGGGTTCACCGGGGAGCTGTTTTTT
TRBD1,TRBJ1-2,once,TRBV5-6,CASSAGQRATGYTF,TGTGCCAGCAGCGCGGGACAGAGAGCAACCGGCTACACCTTC
NA,TRBJ2-3,once,TRBV10-3,CAISGTSTDTQYF,TGTGCCATCAGTGGGACTAGCACAGATACGCAGTATTTT
NA,TRBJ2-1,NA,TRBV4-3,CASSHHTSPSYNEQFF,TGCGCCAGCAGCCACCACACTAGCCCCTCCTACAATGAGCAGTTCTTC
NA,TRBJ2-3,NA,TRBV4-1,CASSQAFTRGTTDTQYF,TGCGCCAGCAGCCAAGCGTTTACTCGCGGGACCACAGATACGCAGTATTTT
NA,TRBJ1-1,NA,TRBV7-9,CASSPTFGQSLVNTEAFF,TGTGCCAGCAGCCCCACCTTTGGACAGTCCCTCGTGAACACTGAAGCTTTCTTT
TRBD2,TRBJ2-7,NA,TRBV28,CASRTVAGSSYEQYF,TGTGCCAGCAGGACTGTAGCGGGGAGCTCCTACGAGCAGTACTTC
NA,TRBJ2-2,NA,TRBV3-1/TRBV3-2,CASTGGSRHGELFF,TGTGCCAGCACCGGGGGAAGCAGGCACGGGGAGCTGTTTTTT
NA,TRBJ2-7,NA,TRBV5-4,CASSFKGQGPHEQYF,TGTGCCAGCAGCTTCAAGGGGCAGGGGCCCCACGAGCAGTACTTC
TRBD1,TRBJ2-1,NA,TRBV7-6,CASSLSGRGRSNEQFF,TGTGCCAGCAGCTTGAGTGGCAGGGGGCGATCTAATGAGCAGTTCTTC
TRBD2,TRBJ2-1,NA,TRBV5-1,CASSPFPSSGRANEQFF,TGCGCCAGCAGCCCCTTCCCGTCGAGCGGGAGGGCCAATGAGCAGTTCTTC
NA,TRBJ1-3,NA,TRBV11-2,CASRAGNSGNTIYF,TGTGCCAGCAGAGCGGGGAACTCTGGAAACACCATATATTTT
NA,TRBJ1-6,once,TRBV30,CAWSASGGDSPLHF,TGTGCCTGGAGCGCCTCAGGCGGGGATTCACCCCTCCACTTT
NA,TRBJ1-5,NA,TRBV15,CATSRKEDSGNQPQHF,TGTGCCACCAGCAGAAAAGAGGACAGCGGCAATCAGCCCCAGCATTTT
NA,TRBJ2-5,NA,TRBV30,CAWTSYTETQYF,TGTGCCTGGACTAGTTACACGGAGACCCAGTACTTC
TRBD1,TRBJ1-4,NA,TRBV10-3,CAISAQGTNEKLFF,TGTGCCATCAGTGCACAGGGGACTAATGAAAAACTGTTTTTT
TRBD2,TRBJ2-1,NA,TRBV10-3,CAISETGTSGGTLRRQFF,TGTGCCATCAGTGAGACCGGGACTAGCGGGGGGACTTTAAGAAGGCAGTTCTTC
TRBD1,TRBJ2-2,NA,TRBV6-4,CASSQGGWGTGELFF,TGTGCCAGCAGCCAAGGGGGCTGGGGAACCGGGGAGCTGTTTTTT
NA,TRBJ2-1,once,TRBV10-1,CASRWVGGRHEQFF,TGCGCCAGCAGGTGGGTTGGGGGGAGACATGAGCAGTTCTTC
TRBD2,TRBJ2-1,few,TRBV7-9,CASSHPASGGPSSYNEQFF,TGTGCCAGCAGCCACCCGGCTAGCGGGGGGCCTAGCTCCTACAATGAGCAGTTCTTC
NA,TRBJ2-5,NA,TRBV4-1,CASSQADRSLETQYF,TGCGCCAGCAGCCAGGCCGACAGGAGCCTAGAGACCCAGTACTTC
TRBD1,TRBJ1-4,NA,TRBV2,CASSESGGDIFATNEKLFF,TGTGCCAGCAGTGAGTCAGGGGGCGACATCTTTGCAACTAATGAAAAACTGTTTTTT
TRBD1,TRBJ2-5,once,TRBV7-6,CASSLYRQGEDGETQYF,TGTGCCAGCAGCTTATACCGACAGGGGGAAGATGGGGAGACCCAGTACTTC
NA,TRBJ2-3,NA,TRBV4-3,CASSQGTLSADTQYF,TGCGCCAGCAGCCAAGGGACACTCAGCGCAGATACGCAGTATTTT
TRBD1,TRBJ1-5,few,TRBV9,CASSGGDRVQPQHF,TGTGCCAGCAGCGGGGGGGACAGGGTTCAGCCCCAGCATTTT